The T cell receptor beta chain described here comes from a study of Graves' ophthalmopathy and Graves' hyperthyroidism. This clonotype was detected ten times or more. TCR beta CDR3 amplification used RNA transcripts. An initial RT-PCR round employing HTBI primers preceded a second-round multiplex PCR. Each CDR3 protein gets one entry after TCRdb re-called the multiplex PCR reads with MiXCR. This sample has roughly 600,000 distinct CDR3 sequences, with about 40% found just once. The receptor was derived from an adult man with Graves' hyperthyroidism. Specimen: peripheral blood or thyroid tissue (not recorded which).

The CDR3 bases are TGTGCCAGCAGCGAGACAGGGGCAATAAGAAACACCATATATTTT. Translated, it gives CASSETGAIRNTIYF. The rearrangement links TRBV9 to TRBJ1-3; TRBD1 aligns across 8 bases. V was clipped by 3 bases and J by 5 bases; unmatched bases: 7. The CDR3 is made up of 15 amino acids. Germline CDR1 SGDLS, CDR2 YYNGEE. The variable domain in full, with the rest retrieved from reference TRBV9 and TRBJ1-3, is DSGVTQTPKHLITATGQRVTLRCSPRSGDLSVYWYQQSLDQGLQFLIQYYNGEERAKGNILERFSAQQFPDLHSELNLSSLELGDSALYFCASSETGAIRNTIYFGEGSWLTVV.